One sample yielded the 21 T cell receptor beta chains listed below, sequenced in a study of blood T cell repertoires in COVID-19. Clones were read by immunoSEQ multiplex PCR, and TCRdb kept only the in-frame ones, dropping some. The sample includes approximately 260,000 clones, roughly 89% of them seen just once. The sample comprised peripheral blood. The receptor source for this set is a man aged 50-60 years with acute or convalescent COVID-19.

The rearrangement links TRBV9 to TRBJ1-2; tentative D call: TRBD1 (6 bases). The CDR3 has 15 residues. The germline gives CDR1 SGDLS, CDR2 YYNGEE. The germline V and J ends were trimmed by 0 bases and 5 bases, with 14 bases remaining between them. The CDR3 reads CASSVDNRERYGYTF. CDR3 coding DNA: TGTGCCAGCAGCGTAGACAACAGGGAGAGATATGGCTACACCTTC.

This clone was seen a single time. J is TRBJ2-7 and V is TRBV5-6; 9 nucleotides line up with TRBD1. Germline CDR1 reads SGHDT; CDR2 reads YYEEEE. V shed 3 bases and J 6 bases; nucleotides not matched to a gene: 4. This CDR3 region has 13 residues. The CDR3 DNA sequence: TGTGCCAGCAGCTCGGGGACAGGGCGCGAGCAGTACTTC. Its translation is CASSSGTGREQYF.

This chain uses TRBV20-1 with TRBJ1-1; D perhaps matches TRBD1 (6 bases). Trimming removed 8 bases from V and 5 bases from J, with 12 bases in between. Germline CDR1 is DFQATT and CDR2 is SNEGSKA (reference sequence). This CDR3 has 11 residues. The CDR3 protein is CSPLRGTEAFF. The CDR3 DNA reads as TGCAGTCCTCTGAGGGGGACTGAAGCTTTCTTT.

On this clone: The sample has other DNA sequences that encode this CDR3 too. This sequence joins TRBV18 and TRBJ1-3; D might be TRBD1 (6 bases). The CDR3 loop spans 15 amino acids. The V gene's germline CDR1 is KGHSH and CDR2 LQKENI. V lost 3 bases and J 0 bases, leaving 9 bases between the germline ends. This chain's CDR3 is CASSPTGSSGNTIYF. The CDR3 DNA reads TGTGCCAGCTCACCCACAGGGTCCTCTGGAAACACCATATATTTT.

The chain uses TRBV12-5 and TRBJ1-5, with D maybe TRBD1 (6 bases). The germline V and J ends were trimmed by 3 bases and 3 bases, with 9 bases remaining between them. CDR3 length: 14 residues. From germline, CDR1 is LGHNT and CDR2 FRNRAP. The CDR3 DNA is TGTGCTAGTGGTTTAACAGGGTCCAATCAGCCCCAGCATTTT. Translation: CASGLTGSNQPQHF. Combining the CDR3 with reference TRBV12-5 and TRBJ1-5 gives the whole variable domain DARVTQTPRHKVTEMGQEVTMRCQPILGHNTVFWYRQTMMQGLELLAYFRNRAPLDDSGMPKDRFSAEMPDATLATLKIQPSEPRDSAVYFCASGLTGSNQPQHFGDGTRLSIL.

This clone was detected only once. V is TRBV19 and J is TRBJ1-4, with a weak D call TRBD1 (5 bases). With 2 bases removed from V and 5 bases from J, the gap between germline ends came to 12 bases. CDR1 LNHDA and CDR2 SQIVND come from the germline V gene (reference sequence). This CDR3 has 15 residues. The CDR3, as DNA: TGTGCCAGTAGTATATCGAAGACAGTAAATGAAAAACTGTTTTTT. Amino acid sequence: CASSISKTVNEKLFF.

V gene TRBV5-1 combines with J gene TRBJ2-1; the D gene is possibly TRBD2 (5 bases). The germline gives CDR1 SGHRS, CDR2 YFSETQ. The CDR3 sequence is 15 residues long. With 1 base removed from V and 2 bases from J, the gap between germline ends came to 10 bases. The CDR3 DNA reads TGCGCCAGCAGCTTGCTGGAACTAGCCTACAATGAGCAGTTCTTC. It specifies CASSLLELAYNEQFF.

The gene calls are TRBV7-2 and TRBJ1-2; 9 bases agree with TRBD1. The CDR3 consists of 13 residues. CDR1 SGHTA and CDR2 FQGNSA come from the germline V gene. The V gene end was trimmed by 7 bases and the J gene end by 4 bases; junction bases not matched to a gene: 4. The CDR3 DNA sequence: TGTGCCAGCACCTTGACAGGGGGCTATGGCTACACCTTC. As protein: CASTLTGGYGYTF.

J is TRBJ1-2 and V is TRBV20-1; TRBD1 matches 9 bases. Germline-derived CDR1 and CDR2 are DFQATT and SNEGSKA (reference sequence). Trimming removed 4 bases from V and 5 bases from J; junction bases left unmatched: 2. The CDR3 is made up of 12 amino acids. CDR3 nucleotide sequence: TGCAGTGCTAATGACAGGGGGTATGGCTACACCTTC. Translating it yields CSANDRGYGYTF.

This clone was recorded only once. CDR3 residues: CASSQSKEGWTEAFF. The CDR3 DNA reads TGCGCCAGCAGCCAAAGTAAGGAGGGTTGGACTGAAGCTTTCTTT. This sequence joins TRBV4-1 and TRBJ1-1, with D uncertain. Germline CDR1 MGHRA, CDR2 YSYEKL. Deletions cut 2 bases from V and 5 bases from J, with 15 bases between. The CDR3 sequence is 15 residues long.

V gene TRBV7-3 combines with J gene TRBJ1-1; unclear D gene. CDR1 and CDR2 from the germline V gene are SGHTA and FQGTGA. The CDR3 has 13 amino acids. V was cut by 5 bases and J by 2 bases, with 9 bases left in between. Here the CDR3 DNA reads TGTGCCAGCAGCCGCGGGGATAACACTGAAGCTTTCTTT. The encoded protein is CASSRGDNTEAFF.

The chain links TRBV14 to TRBJ1-1; maybe TRBD1 (5 bases). Trimming took 5 bases from V and 1 from J, leaving 14 bases between them. Germline-derived CDR1 and CDR2 are SGHDN and FVKESK. This CDR3 comprises 15 residues. CDR3 bases: TGTGCCAGCAGCTTATTTACAGGCGGGAACACTGAAGCTTTCTTT. Protein: CASSLFTGGNTEAFF.

Turning to this clone: Other nucleotide sequences from this sample produce the same CDR3. This chain connects TRBV30 to TRBJ2-1; tentative D call: TRBD2 (5 bases). This CDR3 has 13 residues. CDR1 is GTSNPN and CDR2 is SVGIG in the germline V gene (reference sequence). The V end was cut by 3 bases, the J end by 4 bases, with 10 bases between. DNA of the CDR3: TGTGCCTGGAGCGTGGGAGTGTACAATGAGCAGTTCTTC. Its translation is CAWSVGVYNEQFF.

The V and J genes are TRBV7-6 and TRBJ2-7; possible D gene TRBD1, 6 bases. The CDR3 spans 16 residues. CDR1 is SGHVS, CDR2 FNYEAQ, per germline. Trimming removed 3 bases from V and 0 bases from J, with 15 bases in between. CDR3 amino acids: CASSFYGGRSSYEQYF. The CDR3 DNA reads TGTGCCAGCAGCTTCTATGGGGGCAGATCCTCCTACGAGCAGTACTTC. Variable domain in full (rest from reference TRBV7-6 and TRBJ2-7): GAGVSQSPRYKVTKRGQDVALRCDPISGHVSLYWYRQALGQGPEFLTYFNYEAQQDKSGLPNDRFSAERPEGSISTLTIQRTEQRDSAMYRCASSFYGGRSSYEQYFGPGTRLTVT.

The V and J genes are TRBV12-5 and TRBJ2-1; 8 nucleotides match TRBD2. CDR3 size: 13 residues. Germline lookup yields CDR1 LGHNT and CDR2 FRNRAP. V shed 6 bases and J 6 bases; nucleotides not matched to a gene: 4. This chain's CDR3 is CASGLAGFNEQFF. In nucleotides, the CDR3 is TGTGCTAGTGGCCTAGCGGGCTTCAATGAGCAGTTCTTC.

This clone was observed a single time. The V gene is TRBV30, the J gene TRBJ1-1; 8 positions agree with TRBD1. The germline V gene encodes CDR1 GTSNPN and CDR2 SVGIG (reference sequence). CDR3 size: 13 residues. The V and J ends lost 7 bases and 4 bases, in that order; junction bases with no gene match: 8. The CDR3 region has the DNA TGTGCCTCGACAAAGACAGGGGCCACTGAAGCTTTCTTT. Encoded protein: CASTKTGATEAFF.

The table lists this clone with a count of one. V gene TRBV5-5 combines with J gene TRBJ2-1; D possibly corresponds to TRBD1 (5 bases). Germline V gene lookup returns CDR1 SGHKS and CDR2 YYEKEE (reference sequence). Trimming took 0 bases from V and 5 from J, leaving 9 bases between them. The length of the CDR3 is 14 residues. This chain's CDR3 is CASSLEGADNEQFF. The CDR3 DNA follows: TGTGCCAGCAGCTTGGAAGGGGCGGACAATGAGCAGTTCTTC.

V usage is TRBV2 and J usage is TRBJ1-1; D gene ambiguous. The germline V gene has CDR1 SNHLY and CDR2 FYNNEI. Trimming stripped 9 bases from V and 0 bases from J, with 8 bases between. The CDR3 sequence is 12 residues long. CDR3 region: CARRNLNTEAFF. The CDR3 DNA reads as TGTGCCAGGCGGAACCTGAACACTGAAGCTTTCTTT. Full variable domain (remainder filled in from reference TRBV2 and TRBJ1-1): EPEVTQTPSHQVTQMGQEVILRCVPISNHLYFYWYRQILGQKVEFLVSFYNNEISEKSEIFDDQFSVERPDGSNFTLKIRSTKLEDSAMYFCARRNLNTEAFFGQGTRLTVV.

V and J are TRBV5-1 and TRBJ2-7; tentative D call: TRBD2 (5 bases). The CDR3 length is 13 residues. In germline, CDR1 is SGHRS, CDR2 YFSETQ. Trimming stripped 2 bases from V and 3 bases from J, with 9 bases between. CDR3 in amino acids: CASSLSGFYEQYF. Written as DNA, the CDR3 is TGCGCCAGCAGCTTATCGGGGTTCTACGAGCAGTACTTC.

This clone was observed a few times. The V call is TRBV5-1, the J call TRBJ1-2; 8 bases agree with TRBD1. This CDR3 region has 14 residues. After removal of 3 bases from V and 8 bases from J, the junction contained 9 bases not matched to a gene. Germline V gives CDR1 SGHRS, CDR2 YFSETQ. The CDR3 here is CASSSWDRTGGYTF. CDR3 bases: TGCGCCAGCAGCTCCTGGGACAGGACAGGCGGCTACACCTTC.

This chain connects TRBV14 to TRBJ2-1; perhaps TRBD1 as D (5 bases). Looked up from germline, CDR1 is SGHDN and CDR2 is FVKESK. V lost 4 bases to trimming and J lost 3 bases, with 7 bases between them. The CDR3 is 13 residues long. CDR3 DNA: TGTGCCAGCAGCCCTGGACACTACAATGAGCAGTTCTTC. Encoded protein: CASSPGHYNEQFF. The variable domain in full, with the rest retrieved from reference TRBV14 and TRBJ2-1, is EAGVTQFPSHSVIEKGQTVTLRCDPISGHDNLYWYRRVMGKEIKFLLHFVKESKQDESGMPNNRFLAERTGGTYSTLKVQPAELEDSGVYFCASSPGHYNEQFFGPGTRLTVL.